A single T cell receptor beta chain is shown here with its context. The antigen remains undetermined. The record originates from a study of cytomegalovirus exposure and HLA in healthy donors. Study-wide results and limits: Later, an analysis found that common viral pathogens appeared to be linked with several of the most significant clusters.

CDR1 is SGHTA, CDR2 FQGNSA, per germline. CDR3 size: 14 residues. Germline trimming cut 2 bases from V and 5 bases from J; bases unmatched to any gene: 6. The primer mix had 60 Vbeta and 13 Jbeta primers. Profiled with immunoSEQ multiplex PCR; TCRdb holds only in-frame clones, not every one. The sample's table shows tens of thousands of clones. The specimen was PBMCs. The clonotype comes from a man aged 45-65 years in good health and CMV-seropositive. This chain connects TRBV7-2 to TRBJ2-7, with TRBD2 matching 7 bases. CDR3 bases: TGTGCCAGCAGCTTAACCGGGAGGAGGGACGAGCAGTACTTC. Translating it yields CASSLTGRRDEQYF.